Each of the 25 T cell receptor beta chains below was sequenced from the same sample in a study of blood T cell repertoires in COVID-19. Clones were sequenced by immunoSEQ multiplex PCR, and TCRdb holds only the in-frame ones, with some missing. Here the sample spans under 250,000 clones, 82% being singletons. Sequencing used PBMCs or T cells enriched from blood (not recorded which). The receptor set was obtained from a woman aged 60-75 years who had recovered from COVID-19.

The gene calls are TRBV14 and TRBJ1-6, with 9 bases lining up with TRBD1. Germline lookup yields CDR1 SGHDN and CDR2 FVKESK. J was trimmed by 6 bases and V by 1 base; bases with no gene match: 4. The CDR3 totals 16 residues. CDR3 amino acids: CASSQGRDRANSPLHF. Here the CDR3 DNA reads TGTGCCAGCAGCCAAGGAAGGGACAGGGCTAATTCACCCCTCCACTTT.

The chain uses TRBV9 and TRBJ1-3; no reliable D call. The germline CDR1 and CDR2 sequences are SGDLS and YYNGEE. Trimming stripped 1 base from V and 0 bases from J, with 11 bases between. The CDR3 spans 16 residues. CDR3 in DNA: TGTGCCAGCAGCGTAAACGCAGGCTTCTCTGGAAACACCATATATTTT. Encoded protein: CASSVNAGFSGNTIYF. Supplemented by reference TRBV9 and TRBJ1-3, the full variable domain reads DSGVTQTPKHLITATGQRVTLRCSPRSGDLSVYWYQQSLDQGLQFLIQYYNGEERAKGNILERFSAQQFPDLHSELNLSSLELGDSALYFCASSVNAGFSGNTIYFGEGSWLTVV.

The chain combines TRBV19 with TRBJ2-2; D possibly corresponds to TRBD2 (7 bases). Germline V gene sequence: CDR1 LNHDA, CDR2 SQIVND (reference sequence). V was pared by 10 bases and J by 6 bases, with 18 bases between. The CDR3 runs to 14 residues. The CDR3 spells CATNKGGVPGELFF. The CDR3 region has the DNA TGTGCCACCAATAAGGGGGGGGTACCCGGGGAGCTGTTTTTT.

The V call is TRBV11-2, the J call TRBJ2-7; perhaps TRBD1 as D (5 bases). The CDR3 contains 15 residues. Germline CDR1 reads SGHAT; CDR2 reads FQNNGV. The V end was cut by 0 bases, the J end by 3 bases, with 12 bases between. The CDR3 here is CASSLDNPGNYEQYF. The CDR3 DNA is TGTGCCAGCAGCTTAGATAACCCAGGGAACTACGAGCAGTACTTC.

The gene calls are TRBV6-5 and TRBJ2-5, with 8 positions matching TRBD2. The junction had 9 bases not matched to a gene; V was cut back by 5 bases and J by 4 bases. Germline CDR1 and CDR2: MNHEY and SVGAGI. There are 15 residues in the CDR3. CDR3 protein: CASSTGRAGRETQYF. DNA for the CDR3: TGTGCCAGCAGTACCGGGAGGGCCGGGCGAGAGACCCAGTACTTC.

The gene calls are TRBV23-1 and TRBJ2-1; D might be TRBD2 (7 bases). TRBV23-1 is an ORF, and what it does is uncertain. The ends were cut back, 1 base at V and 2 bases at J, with 15 bases in the middle. The CDR3 is 17 amino acids. Written as DNA, the CDR3 is TGCGCCAGCAGTCAATTGAGGGGGGGGGAAACCTACAATGAGCAGTTCTTC. It specifies CASSQLRGGETYNEQFF.

The V call is TRBV5-5, the J call TRBJ1-1, with a weak D call TRBD1 (5 bases). This CDR3 has 15 amino acids. Germline V gene sequence: CDR1 SGHKS, CDR2 YYEKEE (reference sequence). Trimming shortened V by 4 bases and J by 1 base, and 14 bases separated the two germline ends. CDR3 loop: CASSVVDRENTEAFF. For the CDR3, the DNA is TGTGCCAGCAGCGTTGTAGACAGAGAGAACACTGAAGCTTTCTTT.

This chain links TRBV28 with TRBJ1-4, with D uncertain. The CDR3 loop spans 16 amino acids. Germline V lookup: CDR1 MDHEN, CDR2 SYDVKM. The V and J ends lost 3 bases and 0 bases respectively, with 11 bases between them. The CDR3 nucleotides are TGTGCCAGCAGTTTTGTTATCGGAGCAACTAATGAAAAACTGTTTTTT. This gives the protein CASSFVIGATNEKLFF.

The rearrangement joins TRBV29-1 to TRBJ2-1, with D perhaps matching TRBD1 (5 bases). The V gene's germline CDR1 is SQVTM and CDR2 ANQGSEA. This CDR3 contains 14 residues. The V end lost 0 bases, the J end lost 3 bases, and 9 bases lay between the germline ends. The chain's CDR3 is CSVEEGQHYNEQFF. CDR3 in DNA: TGCAGCGTTGAAGAGGGGCAGCACTACAATGAGCAGTTCTTC.

The chain combines TRBV10-3 with TRBJ1-2, with D unclear. The V and J ends lost 4 bases and 4 bases respectively, with 19 bases between them. CDR3 length equals 16 residues. CDR1 ENHRY and CDR2 SYGVKD come from the germline V gene. In DNA, the CDR3 is TGTGCCATCAGTGGACCTACGGCTGGGTACAGCTATGGCTACACCTTC. Protein: CAISGPTAGYSYGYTF.

The chain couples TRBV5-1 to TRBJ2-2; 7 bases fit TRBD2. Unmatched junction bases numbered 5, after V lost 0 bases and J lost 0 bases. CDR3 size: 17 residues. CDR1 is SGHRS, CDR2 YFSETQ, per germline. The CDR3 is CASSLAWLAANTGELFF. CDR3 coding DNA: TGCGCCAGCAGCTTGGCCTGGCTAGCGGCGAACACCGGGGAGCTGTTTTTT.

The gene calls are TRBV5-8 and TRBJ2-4; tentative D call: TRBD2 (6 bases). CDR1 and CDR2 (germline): SGHTS, YDEGEE. The CDR3 spans 14 residues. Trimming stripped 0 bases from V and 2 bases from J, with 6 bases between. The CDR3 nucleotides read TGTGCCAGCAGCTTGGGGACTACCAAAAACATTCAGTACTTC. It yields the protein CASSLGTTKNIQYF. Full variable domain (outside the CDR3, taken from reference TRBV5-8 and TRBJ2-4): EAGVTQSPTHLIKTRGQQATLRCSPISGHTSVYWYQQALGLGLQFLLWYDEGEERNRGNFPPRFSGRQFPNYSSELNVNALELEDSALYLCASSLGTTKNIQYFGAGTRLSVL.

The chain carries TRBV6-1 and TRBJ2-5; tentative D call: TRBD1 (6 bases). The CDR3 extends over 14 amino acids. Germline V gene lookup returns CDR1 MNHNS and CDR2 SASEGT. Trimming cost V 1 base and J 4 bases, with 10 bases left between them. The CDR3 spells CASSEGGTLETQYF. DNA for the CDR3: TGTGCCAGCAGTGAAGGAGGGACACTAGAGACCCAGTACTTC.

The rearrangement joins TRBV19 to TRBJ1-5; unclear D gene. V gave up 3 bases and J gave up 3 bases, with 12 bases separating them. CDR1 is LNHDA and CDR2 is SQIVND in the germline V gene (reference sequence). This CDR3 contains 15 residues. This CDR3 reads CASSMVFSVNQPQHF. The CDR3 DNA is TGTGCCAGTAGTATGGTTTTTTCAGTCAATCAGCCCCAGCATTTT.

In its sample, this clone was seen once. Sequence at one end of the junction differs from germline and may be a read error. V gene TRBV6-5 combines with J gene TRBJ2-3; 9 nucleotides match TRBD2. Germline loops: CDR1 MNHEY, CDR2 SVGAGI. The CDR3 has 14 amino acids. CDR3 region: CASSWGTSIDTQYF. CDR3 in DNA: TGTGCCAGCAGTTGGGGGACTAGCATAGATACGCAGTATTTT.

The rearrangement uses TRBV29-1 and TRBJ2-3; D uncertain. CDR3 size: 11 residues. Trimming removed 7 bases from V and 3 bases from J, with 8 bases in between. Germline V CDR1 and CDR2: SQVTM, ANQGSEA. In DNA form, the CDR3 reads TGCAGCGCCTCACTTACAGATACGCAGTATTTT. Protein product: CSASLTDTQYF.

The V gene is TRBV6-2 or TRBV6-3, the J gene TRBJ1-1, with 7 bases matching TRBD1. The V and J ends lost 6 bases and 5 bases, in that order; junction bases with no gene match: 15. Germline values: CDR1 MNHEY, CDR2 SVGEGT. This CDR3 is 16 amino acids long. CDR3 sequence reads: CASSRLERQGRTEAFF. In nucleotides, the CDR3 is TGTGCCAGCAGCCGACTGGAGAGACAGGGAAGGACTGAAGCTTTCTTT.

This chain uses TRBV5-1 with TRBJ2-3; perhaps TRBD2 as D (6 bases). The CDR3 sequence is 15 residues long. Trimming took off 6 bases at V and 7 bases at J, with 21 bases between the two ends. CDR1 and CDR2 (germline): SGHRS, YFSETQ. CDR3: CASNQGWGDLNTQYF. CDR3 nucleotide sequence: TGCGCCAGCAACCAAGGTTGGGGGGATTTGAATACGCAGTATTTT.

The chain is built from TRBV18 and TRBJ2-1; D remains unclear. CDR1 is KGHSH and CDR2 is LQKENI in the germline V gene. V dropped 0 bases and J dropped 6 bases, with 9 bases sitting between them. CDR3 size: 14 residues. The CDR3 spells CASSPPHGFNEQFF. The CDR3, as DNA: TGTGCCAGCTCACCACCCCACGGTTTCAATGAGCAGTTCTTC.

The genes are TRBV2 and TRBJ2-7, with TRBD1 matching over 9 bases. Germline V gives CDR1 SNHLY, CDR2 FYNNEI. The CDR3 spans 19 residues. Trimming removed 6 bases from V and 2 bases from J; junction bases left unmatched: 20. The CDR3 nucleotides read TGTGCCAGCAGATTCGGGGCAAACCGGGACAGGGCGCTCGCCTACGAGCAGTACTTC. It translates to CASRFGANRDRALAYEQYF.

This clone has just a few counts. The chain links TRBV11-2 to TRBJ2-7; D remains ambiguous. The V gene lost 1 base and the J gene lost 6 bases, with 13 bases spanning the gap. CDR3 length: 14 residues. CDR1 SGHAT and CDR2 FQNNGV come from the germline V gene. The CDR3 DNA follows: TGTGCCAGCAGCTTAGGGTCTAGTTTCTCCGAGCAGTACTTC. The encoded protein is CASSLGSSFSEQYF.

V is TRBV6-5 and J is TRBJ1-5, with 10 nucleotides matching TRBD1. CDR1 and CDR2 from the germline V gene are MNHEY and SVGAGI. The CDR3 is 12 residues long. J was trimmed by 5 bases and V by 10 bases; bases with no gene match: 2. In DNA, the CDR3 is TGTGCCACCGGGACAGGGGATCAGCCCCAGCATTTT. This codes for CATGTGDQPQHF.

This clone was picked up a small number of times. V usage is TRBV7-3 and J usage is TRBJ1-1; a possible D gene is TRBD1 (6 bases). Germline CDR1 SGHTA, CDR2 FQGTGA. V lost 3 bases to trimming and J lost 7 bases, with 12 bases between them. The length of the CDR3 is 13 residues. In DNA form, the CDR3 reads TGTGCCAGCAGCTTCACAGGGACAAGTGAAGCTTTCTTT. Amino acids: CASSFTGTSEAFF.

This rearrangement joins TRBV5-4 to TRBJ2-4; D call uncertain. Between the trimmed V and J ends, which lost 3 bases and 0 bases, there was a span of 7 bases. The length of the CDR3 is 14 residues. Germline values: CDR1 SGHNT, CDR2 YYREEE (reference sequence). Here the CDR3 reads CASSSAGAKNIQYF. The CDR3 bases are TGTGCCAGCAGCTCTGCCGGAGCCAAAAACATTCAGTACTTC.

The V call is TRBV4-1, the J call TRBJ2-5, with 9 bases that match TRBD2. Per germline, CDR1 MGHRA and CDR2 YSYEKL. The CDR3 runs 16 residues. J lost 5 bases, V lost 1 base, and 8 bases had no gene match. Written as DNA, the CDR3 is TGCGCCAGCAGCCAAGTCCGCGGGGGGGGCTGGGAGACCCAGTACTTC. This translates into CASSQVRGGGWETQYF.